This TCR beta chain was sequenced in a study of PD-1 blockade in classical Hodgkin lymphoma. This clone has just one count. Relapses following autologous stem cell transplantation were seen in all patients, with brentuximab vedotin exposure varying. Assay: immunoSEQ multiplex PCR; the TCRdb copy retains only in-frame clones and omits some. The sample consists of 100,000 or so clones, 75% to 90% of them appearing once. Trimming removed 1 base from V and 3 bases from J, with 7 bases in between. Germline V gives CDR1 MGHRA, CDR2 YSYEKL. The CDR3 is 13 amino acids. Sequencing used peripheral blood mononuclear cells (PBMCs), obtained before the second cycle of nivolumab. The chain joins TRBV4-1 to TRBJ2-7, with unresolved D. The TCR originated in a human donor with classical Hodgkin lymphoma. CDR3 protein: CASSQGTVYEQYF. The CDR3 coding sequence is TGCGCCAGCAGCCAAGGGACCGTCTACGAGCAGTACTTC.